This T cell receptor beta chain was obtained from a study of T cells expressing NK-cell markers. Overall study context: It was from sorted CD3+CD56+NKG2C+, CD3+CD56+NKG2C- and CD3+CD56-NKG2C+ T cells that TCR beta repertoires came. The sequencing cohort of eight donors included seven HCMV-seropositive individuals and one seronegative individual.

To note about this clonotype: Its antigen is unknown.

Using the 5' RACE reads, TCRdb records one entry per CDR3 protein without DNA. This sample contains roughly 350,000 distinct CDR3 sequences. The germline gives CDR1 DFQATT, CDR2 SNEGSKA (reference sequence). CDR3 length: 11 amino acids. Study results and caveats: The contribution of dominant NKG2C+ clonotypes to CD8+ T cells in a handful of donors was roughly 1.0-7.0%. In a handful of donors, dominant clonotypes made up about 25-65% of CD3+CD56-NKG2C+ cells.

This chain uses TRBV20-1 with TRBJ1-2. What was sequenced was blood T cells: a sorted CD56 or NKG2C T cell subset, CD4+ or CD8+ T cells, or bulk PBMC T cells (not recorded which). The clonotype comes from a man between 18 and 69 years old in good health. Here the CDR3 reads CSATTNYGYTF.